This T cell receptor beta chain was documented in a study of CD8+ T cells in alopecia areata. In the study overall: Treated patients were given 5 to 10 mg oral tofacitinib twice daily.

Study-wide results and caveats: Compared with mice, patients displayed less clear TCR sharing, possibly for HLA-related reasons.

RNA was extracted and reverse transcribed into cDNA as the sequencing template. Profiled with immunoSEQ multiplex PCR; TCRdb holds only in-frame clones, not every one. There are around 200,000 clones in the sample; roughly 53% occur only once, and around 12% lies in the top ten. The V gene's germline CDR1 is MNHEY and CDR2 SMNVEV (reference sequence). V shed 5 bases and J shed 0 bases, with 11 bases lying between them. This CDR3 region has 14 residues. Worth noting for this clone: No antigen is known for it.

Treatment given: oral pan-JAK inhibitor, 5-10 mg twice daily. The study team obtained lesional scalp punch biopsies and peripheral blood from alopecia areata patients. Sequencing was performed on CD8+ T cells sorted from blood, taken at week 24, from a patient treated with tofacitinib. The J gene is TRBJ2-7, the V gene TRBV27; D might be TRBD2 (5 bases). The clonotype was recovered from a human donor with alopecia areata. CDR3 loop: CASSPRGISYEQYF. CDR3 bases: TGTGCCAGCAGTCCCCGGGGTATCTCCTACGAGCAGTACTTC.